The clone carrying this T cell receptor (beta chain) was seen a single time. Its antigen remains unidentified. The CDR3 totals 18 residues. CDR1 and CDR2 (germline): SEHNR, FQNEAQ (reference sequence). The V end lost 2 bases, the J end lost 0 bases, and 19 bases lay between the germline ends. The data were obtained in a study of cytomegalovirus exposure and HLA in healthy donors. Across the study: Early release data held about 85 million unique TCRs from HLA-typed donors. General study points: Analyzed later, most CMV-associated TCR beta chains appeared HLA-restricted. The study labeled more than 150 TCR beta chains cytomegalovirus-associated.

Vbeta (60) and Jbeta (13) primers were used in the PCR. Measured with immunoSEQ multiplex PCR; TCRdb has only the in-frame clones, and not every one. The sample carries 110,000 to 150,000 clones, 80% recorded once. The clonotype comes from a man aged 35 to 55 in good health and CMV-seropositive. The chain uses TRBV7-9 and TRBJ1-1; D not resolved. The sample was PBMCs. CDR3 residues: CASSLLTDYSYLNTEAFF. Here the CDR3 DNA reads TGTGCCAGCAGCTTACTCACAGACTATAGCTACTTGAACACTGAAGCTTTCTTT.